The 10 T cell receptor beta chains listed next were all sequenced from one sample in a study of CD8 T cells in ankylosing spondylitis. Study findings and constraints: A TCR beta motif made of eight highly homologous variants seemed typical of ankylosing spondylitis blood.

A single record per CDR3 protein comes from TCRdb applying MiXCR to the 5' RACE reads. Among approximately 520,000 distinct CDR3 sequences, about 5.4% were seen once, and the ten largest hold 3% to 4.5%. Antigens of these TCRs are unknown. Sequencing was performed on blood, either unsorted or a sorted T cell fraction (not recorded which). All receptors come from a male donor with ankylosing spondylitis.

This clonotype was observed at least ten times. This chain uses TRBV6-6 with TRBJ1-6; D is possibly TRBD1 (6 bases). V was cut by 8 bases and J by 11 bases, with 16 bases left in between. The germline V gene encodes CDR1 MNHNY and CDR2 SVGAGI (reference sequence). CDR3 length: 13 amino acids. The CDR3 reads CASSLGGGPPLHF. The CDR3 coding sequence is TGTGCCAGCTCCCTAGGGGGGGGGCCACCCCTCCACTTT.

This clonotype was seen a handful of times. The CDR3 protein is CASSLVWRGSYNEQFF. The CDR3 DNA reads as TGCGCCAGCAGCTTGGTATGGCGGGGCTCCTACAATGAGCAGTTCTTC. The chain has TRBV5-1 and TRBJ2-1, with a weak D call TRBD2 (6 bases). The CDR3 is 16 amino acids. V lost 0 bases and J 0 bases, leaving 10 bases between the germline ends. Germline CDR1 is SGHRS and CDR2 is YFSETQ.

This clonotype was picked up many times. V is TRBV6-2 or TRBV6-3 and J is TRBJ2-1; TRBD2 matches at 7 bases. CDR3 length: 14 amino acids. Germline V CDR1 and CDR2: MNHEY, SVGEGT. V was pared by 0 bases and J by 9 bases, with 5 bases of the junction left unmatched. CDR3 coding DNA: TGTGCCAGCAGTTACTCGACAGCGGGGACTGAGCAGTTCTTC. The encoded protein is CASSYSTAGTEQFF.

This clonotype was recorded at least ten times. The J gene is TRBJ2-2, the V gene TRBV6-5; tentatively, D is TRBD2 (5 bases). From germline, CDR1 is MNHEY and CDR2 SVGAGI. Trimming pared 2 bases from V and 1 base from J, leaving 8 bases between. The CDR3 is 15 residues long. The CDR3 loop reads CASSYGLRNTGELFF. The CDR3 bases are TGTGCCAGCAGTTACGGACTCCGGAACACCGGGGAGCTGTTTTTT.

The chain is built from TRBV5-5 and TRBJ1-5; 7 nucleotides line up with TRBD1. V lost 5 bases to trimming and J lost 7 bases; unmatched junction nucleotides: 12. This CDR3 comprises 15 residues. Germline CDR1 and CDR2: SGHKS and YYEKEE (reference sequence). The DNA for the CDR3 is TGTGCCAGCAGTCAAAAGACAGGGCATGGGCAGCCCCAGCATTTT. This translates into CASSQKTGHGQPQHF.

This clonotype was seen at least ten times. The chain couples TRBV28 to TRBJ1-5; D gene uncertain. Germline CDR1 reads MDHEN; CDR2 reads SYDVKM. This CDR3 contains 19 residues. Trimming took off 5 bases at V and 0 bases at J, with 23 bases between the two ends. The CDR3: CASSPRWTLRMGSNQPQHF. DNA of the CDR3: TGTGCCAGCAGTCCCCGATGGACCCTGCGCATGGGTAGCAATCAGCCCCAGCATTTT.

This clonotype was seen ten or more times. V is TRBV7-9 and J is TRBJ1-1, with D unresolved. Trimming removed 5 bases from V and 7 bases from J, with 11 bases in between. The CDR3 is 12 residues long. Germline CDR1 and CDR2: SEHNR and FQNEAQ (reference sequence). Written as DNA, the CDR3 is TGTGCCAGCAGCCCCGACTGGGATGAAGCTTTCTTT. Translating gives CASSPDWDEAFF.

The V and J genes are TRBV5-1 and TRBJ1-1, with a possible D match to TRBD1 (5 bases). The CDR3 covers 12 residues. Germline values: CDR1 SGHRS, CDR2 YFSETQ. The germline V and J ends were trimmed by 0 bases and 9 bases, with 9 bases remaining between them. The CDR3 region is CASSLVGAQAFF. CDR3 DNA: TGCGCCAGCAGCTTGGTTGGGGCGCAAGCTTTCTTT.

This clonotype was seen at least ten times. The gene calls are TRBV28 and TRBJ1-5, with a weak D call TRBD1 (6 bases). Between the trimmed V and J ends, which lost 5 bases and 3 bases, there was a span of 11 bases. The CDR3 consists of 14 residues. Germline CDR1 MDHEN, CDR2 SYDVKM. CDR3 region: CASSIRQVNQPQHF. The CDR3 DNA reads TGTGCCAGCAGTATCCGACAGGTCAATCAGCCCCAGCATTTT.

Many counts were recorded for this clonotype. The rearrangement joins TRBV7-2 to TRBJ2-5; the D is unclear. The CDR3 runs 13 residues. The V gene's germline CDR1 is SGHTA and CDR2 FQGNSA. V lost 5 bases to trimming and J lost 2 bases, with 9 bases between them. CDR3 coding DNA: TGTGCCAGCAGCCGTCGTTTTCAAGAGACCCAGTACTTC. Encoded protein: CASSRRFQETQYF.